This record concerns one T cell receptor (beta chain) sequence. Its antigen is unknown. These data are taken from a study of graft-versus-host responses after intestinal transplantation. The wider study: Isolated intestinal, liver-intestinal, or multivisceral transplants had been given to the recipients. Once they had received anti-thymocyte globulin induction, all recipients took tacrolimus and steroids for around 3 years.

Regarding the study as a whole: Early post-transplant declines in HvG were associated with peak levels of circulating GvH clones. Some patients had graft-donor T cell macrochimerism. In their allografts, the ratios of graft-versus-host to host-versus-graft T cell clones were high.

The table came from immunoSEQ multiplex PCR; TCRdb's copy has only in-frame clones and leaves some out. The sample lists around 37,000 clones; 80% to 85% were seen once. V shed 3 bases and J 0 bases; nucleotides not matched to a gene: 7. Germline values: CDR1 SGDLS, CDR2 YYNGEE. This CDR3 is 16 amino acids long. This sequence was found in a human patient who received an intestinal transplant, so some T cells may come from the graft donor. The sequenced sample was PBMCs, obtained approximately 1,000 days after transplant. The chain joins TRBV9 to TRBJ2-3; 7 positions agree with TRBD2. The CDR3 spells CASSETLAGSTDTQYF. CDR3 nucleotides: TGTGCCAGCAGCGAAACGTTAGCGGGCAGCACAGATACGCAGTATTTT. The full variable domain, in which reference TRBV9 and TRBJ2-3 provide the parts outside the CDR3, is DSGVTQTPKHLITATGQRVTLRCSPRSGDLSVYWYQQSLDQGLQFLIQYYNGEERAKGNILERFSAQQFPDLHSELNLSSLELGDSALYFCASSETLAGSTDTQYFGPGTRLTVL.